The clone carrying this T cell receptor (beta chain) appeared a few times. From about 19-30 mg of unsorted bulk tissue, DNA and RNA were co-extracted together. No patient had received treatment, and all had chronic HBV infection. The data were obtained in a study of tumor-infiltrating lymphocytes in primary liver carcinoma. Researchers generated TCR beta cDNA from about 0.5 ug of total RNA, relying on a constant-region primer. Each TCR beta library was derived from three nested multiplex PCR rounds that employed slightly modified ARM-PCR. The two initial PCR rounds, nine to eleven cycles each, used TRBV1-TRBV30 forward and C-beta reverse primers. TCRdb independently ran MiXCR on the multiplex PCR reads; one entry per CDR3 protein. The sample has approximately 46,000 distinct CDR3 sequences, more than 70% seen once. The junction had 6 bases not matched to a gene; V was cut back by 7 bases and J by 4 bases. CDR1 is SGHAT, CDR2 FQNNGV, per germline. The CDR3 is 15 amino acids.

The J gene is TRBJ2-1, the V gene TRBV11-2; TRBD2 agrees at 11 bases. This TCR was recovered from a woman aged 25 to 39 with primary liver carcinoma and hepatitis B virus infection. Sequencing was performed on tumor-adjacent normal liver tissue. The CDR3 nucleotides read TGTGCCAGCACCTCTCTAGCGGGAGGATACAATGAGCAGTTCTTC. Translation gives CASTSLAGGYNEQFF.